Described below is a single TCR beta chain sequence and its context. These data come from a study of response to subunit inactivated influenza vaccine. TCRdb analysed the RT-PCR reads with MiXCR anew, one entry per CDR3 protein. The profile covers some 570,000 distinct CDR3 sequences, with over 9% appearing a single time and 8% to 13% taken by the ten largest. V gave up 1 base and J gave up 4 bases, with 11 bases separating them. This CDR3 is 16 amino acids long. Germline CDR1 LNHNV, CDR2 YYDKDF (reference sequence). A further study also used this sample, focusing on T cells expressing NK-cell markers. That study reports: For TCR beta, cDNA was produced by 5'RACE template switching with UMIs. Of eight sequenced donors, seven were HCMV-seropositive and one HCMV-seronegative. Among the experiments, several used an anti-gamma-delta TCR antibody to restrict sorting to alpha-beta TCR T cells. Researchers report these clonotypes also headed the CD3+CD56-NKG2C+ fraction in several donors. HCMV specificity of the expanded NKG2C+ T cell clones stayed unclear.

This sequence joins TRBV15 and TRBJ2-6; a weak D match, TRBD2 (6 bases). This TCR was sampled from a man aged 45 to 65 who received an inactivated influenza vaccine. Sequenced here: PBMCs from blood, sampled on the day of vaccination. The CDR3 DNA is TGTGCCACCAGCAGAGTGGGGGGATCGGGGGCCAACGTCCTGACTTTC. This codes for CATSRVGGSGANVLTF.